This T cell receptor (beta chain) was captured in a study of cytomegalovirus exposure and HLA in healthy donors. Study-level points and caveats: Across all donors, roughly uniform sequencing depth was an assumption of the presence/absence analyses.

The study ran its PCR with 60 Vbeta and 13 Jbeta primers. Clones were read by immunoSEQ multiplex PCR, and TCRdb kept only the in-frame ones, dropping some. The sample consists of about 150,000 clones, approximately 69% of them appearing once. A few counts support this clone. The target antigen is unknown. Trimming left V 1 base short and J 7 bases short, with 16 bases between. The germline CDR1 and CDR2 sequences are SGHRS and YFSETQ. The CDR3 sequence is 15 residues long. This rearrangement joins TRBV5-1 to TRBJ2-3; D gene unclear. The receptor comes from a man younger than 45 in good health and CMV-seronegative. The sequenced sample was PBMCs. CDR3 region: CASSLHRSVSNTQYF. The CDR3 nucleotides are TGCGCCAGCAGCTTGCACCGATCAGTTTCGAATACGCAGTATTTT.